This section outlines one T cell receptor beta chain sequence together with its context. Its cognate antigen is unknown. The data were taken from a study of OX40 agonist ivuxolimab in advanced cancers. Points from the study as a whole: There were, on average, more expanded clones in CD8+ T cells than in CD4+.

Clones were sequenced by immunoSEQ multiplex PCR, and TCRdb holds only the in-frame ones, with some missing. The sample holds tens of thousands of clones, just over 85% seen once. The source material was CD4+ or CD8+ T cells sorted from blood, sampled in a trial of the OX40 agonist ivuxolimab. The receptor was isolated from an adult with an advanced solid tumor such as melanoma, head and neck, liver or kidney cancer.

The chain's CDR3 is CASSFSQGSNQPQHF. DNA for the CDR3: TGTGCCAGCAGCTTCAGTCAGGGAAGCAATCAGCCCCAGCATTTT. The rearrangement joins TRBV7-9 to TRBJ1-5, with D maybe TRBD1 (5 bases). This CDR3 region has 15 residues. CDR1 SEHNR and CDR2 FQNEAQ come from the germline V gene (reference sequence). V lost 3 bases, J lost 1 base, and 10 bases lay in between.